This TCR beta chain originates from a study of identical twins. Findings and caveats of the study: With beta out-of-frame sequences, excess sharing by twins was weaker. Without tracking the same donors, conclusions rested on cross-sectional statistical analysis.

MiXCR, applied by TCRdb to the 5' RACE reads, yields one record per CDR3 protein. The sample contains about 220,000 distinct CDR3 sequences, 9.4% of which appear only once. This clonotype was seen many times. Its target is unknown. Trimming cost V 0 bases and J 7 bases, with 10 bases left between them. The CDR3 loop spans 13 amino acids. CDR1 is DFQATT and CDR2 is SNEGSKA in the germline V gene (reference sequence). The TCR was taken from a woman under 30 in good health. The specimen sequenced was memory (CD45RO+) T cells sorted from blood. The genes are TRBV20-1 and TRBJ2-4, with D uncertain. The CDR3 reads CSARDYSGNIQYF. The CDR3 DNA reads TGCAGTGCTAGAGACTACTCTGGGAACATTCAGTACTTC.